These 15 T cell receptor beta chains share one sample of origin, sequenced in a study of T-cell reconstitution after alpha-beta-depleted transplantation in children. Researchers prepared the TCRbeta library using unique molecular identifiers, the study reports. TCRdb reanalysed the PCR reads using MiXCR and keeps one entry per CDR3 protein. The repertoire includes about 360,000 distinct CDR3 sequences, roughly 15% of them detected once, and around 4.5% sits in the top ten. Sequenced here: PBMCs, sampled from the stem cell graft. The receptors derive from a human donor who donated a stem cell graft to a child with Fanconi anemia.

This clonotype turned up a few times. The chain uses TRBV10-3 and TRBJ1-5; weak D call: TRBD1 (6 bases). The CDR3 covers 13 residues. V shed 11 bases and J shed 5 bases, with 16 bases lying between them. CDR1 ENHRY and CDR2 SYGVKD come from the germline V gene. The CDR3 region has the DNA TGTGCCGCAGGGGTCAAGGAGGATCAGCCCCAGCATTTT. Its protein is CAAGVKEDQPQHF.

This clonotype came up once. V gene TRBV12-3 or TRBV12-4 combines with J gene TRBJ2-3; 8 bases line up with TRBD1. V was clipped by 5 bases and J by 3 bases; unmatched bases: 13. The CDR3 spans 17 residues. In DNA form, the CDR3 reads TGTGCCAGCAGTGAGGGGAGACAGGGGCAAGGTACAGATACGCAGTATTTT. It is translated as CASSEGRQGQGTDTQYF.

This clonotype was seen only a few times. The rearrangement joins TRBV29-1 to TRBJ2-7, with 8 bases matching TRBD1. The CDR3 runs 13 residues. The V segment lost 6 bases and the J segment 1 base; nucleotides outside the gene matches: 5. Germline CDR1 reads SQVTM; CDR2 reads ANQGSEA. This CDR3 is CSVTGTGSYEQYF. CDR3 bases: TGCAGCGTCACCGGGACAGGTTCCTACGAGCAGTACTTC.

This sequence joins TRBV24-1 and TRBJ2-3, with 13 bases matching TRBD2. There are 16 residues in the CDR3. J was trimmed by 5 bases and V by 6 bases; bases with no gene match: 7. In germline, CDR1 is KGHDR, CDR2 SFDVKD. The CDR3 loop is CATSKTSGGPGDTQYF. The DNA of the CDR3 is TGTGCCACCAGTAAGACTAGCGGGGGGCCTGGAGATACGCAGTATTTT.

CDR3 residues: CASSFITGTEETQYF. CDR3 sequence (DNA): TGCGCCAGCAGCTTTATAACCGGGACAGAAGAGACCCAGTACTTC. The chain joins TRBV5-1 to TRBJ2-5; 7 positions match TRBD1. The germline gives CDR1 SGHRS, CDR2 YFSETQ. The J segment lost 3 bases and the V segment lost 2 bases, leaving 7 bases of the junction unmatched. CDR3 size: 15 residues.

The chain couples TRBV12-3 or TRBV12-4 to TRBJ1-2; D perhaps matches TRBD1 (5 bases). V dropped 2 bases and J dropped 4 bases, with 11 bases sitting between them. The length of the CDR3 is 14 residues. The CDR3 sequence: CASSLTDRAYGYTF. The CDR3 coding sequence is TGTGCCAGCAGTTTAACCGACAGAGCCTATGGCTACACCTTC.

The chain links TRBV12-3 or TRBV12-4 to TRBJ1-3; D gene unclear. Trimming cost V 6 bases and J 0 bases, with 12 bases left between them. CDR3 size: 15 residues. CDR3 sequence reads: CASSPRLVSGNTIYF. In nucleotides, the CDR3 is TGTGCCAGCAGCCCCCGACTGGTCTCTGGAAACACCATATATTTT.

This chain links TRBV4-2 with TRBJ2-1; maybe TRBD2 (7 bases). V lost 0 bases, J lost 6 bases, and 18 bases lay in between. Germline V lookup: CDR1 LGHNA, CDR2 YNFKEQ. The CDR3 length is 17 residues. CDR3 region: CASSQETAGAIVNEQFF. The DNA for the CDR3 is TGTGCCAGCAGCCAAGAAACTGCGGGGGCGATAGTCAATGAGCAGTTCTTC.

The chain combines TRBV10-2 with TRBJ2-3, with TRBD2 matching over 10 bases. The V gene's germline CDR1 is WSHSY and CDR2 SAAADI. J lost 2 bases, V lost 3 bases, and 2 bases had no gene match. The CDR3 runs 15 residues. The CDR3 loop is CASSDTSGITDTQYF. The CDR3 DNA is TGCGCCAGCAGTGATACTAGCGGGATCACAGATACGCAGTATTTT.

The CDR3 bases are TGTGCCAGCAGCTTGTCCTTTATGAACACTGAAGCTTTCTTT. Protein sequence: CASSLSFMNTEAFF. This chain connects TRBV7-6 to TRBJ1-1; D unclear. The length of the CDR3 is 14 residues. CDR1 and CDR2 (germline): SGHVS, FNYEAQ. The V end was cut by 3 bases, the J end by 0 bases, with 8 bases between.

This clonotype was observed a handful of times. V is TRBV27 and J is TRBJ2-1; D is unclear. Germline CDR1 MNHEY, CDR2 SMNVEV (reference sequence). Trimming shortened V by 6 bases and J by 8 bases, and 14 bases separated the two germline ends. This CDR3 is 13 amino acids long. CDR3 residues: CASSLAVLHEQFF. In DNA form, the CDR3 reads TGTGCCAGCAGCCTTGCGGTTTTGCATGAGCAGTTCTTC.

A few counts support this clonotype. The V call is TRBV27, the J call TRBJ2-3; 7 bases are shared with TRBD1. Trimming at V came to 7 bases and at J to 2 bases, leaving 3 bases not matched to a gene. CDR1 is MNHEY, CDR2 SMNVEV, per germline (reference sequence). This CDR3 region has 13 residues. In DNA form, the CDR3 reads TGTGCCAGCAAAGGGACAGCCACAGATACGCAGTATTTT. Residues: CASKGTATDTQYF.

This clonotype was detected a few times. The V call is TRBV20-1, the J call TRBJ1-1; TRBD1 might be the D (5 bases). Germline CDR1 DFQATT, CDR2 SNEGSKA (reference sequence). V lost 5 bases and J lost 5, with 15 bases in between. This CDR3 has 13 amino acids. CDR3 residues: CSAWGLGGTEAFF. CDR3 DNA: TGCAGTGCTTGGGGTCTGGGGGGGACTGAAGCTTTCTTT.

The chain has TRBV6-2 or TRBV6-3 and TRBJ1-1; D remains ambiguous. The CDR3 is made up of 12 amino acids. Germline values: CDR1 MNHEY, CDR2 SVGEGT. Trimming removed 7 bases from V and 10 bases from J, with 16 bases in between. CDR3 sequence reads: CASINGRSGAFF. As DNA, the CDR3 is TGTGCCAGCATCAACGGGCGCAGTGGAGCTTTCTTT.

The V and J genes are TRBV6-5 and TRBJ2-1, with a tentative D call TRBD2 (6 bases). The CDR3 loop spans 13 amino acids. Germline V CDR1 and CDR2: MNHEY, SVGAGI. Deletions cut 3 bases from V and 5 bases from J, with 8 bases between. This CDR3 reads CASSYRGNNEQFF. The CDR3 nucleotides are TGTGCCAGCAGTTATCGGGGGAACAATGAGCAGTTCTTC.